The present T cell receptor beta chain was sequenced within a study of identical twins. One entry per CDR3 protein results from TCRdb running MiXCR on the 5' RACE reads. This sample yields more than 1.5 million distinct CDR3 sequences, of which under 35% are seen a single time; more than 0.25% belongs to the top ten. A word on this clonotype: What it recognizes is unknown.

Study conclusions and caveats: Diverse VJ usage suggested most zero-insertion clonotypes were not invariant T cells.

V lost 2 bases to trimming and J lost 7 bases, with 12 bases between them. Germline V gene sequence: CDR1 MNHNY, CDR2 SVGAGI (reference sequence). This CDR3 contains 13 residues. The TCR comes from a newborn girl in good health. V is TRBV6-6 and J is TRBJ2-7, with D perhaps given as TRBD1 or TRBD2 (5 bases each). Source material: cord blood. Here the CDR3 reads CASSYDRDLEQYF. The CDR3 nucleotides are TGTGCCAGCAGTTACGACCGGGACCTAGAGCAGTACTTC.